This TCR beta chain is from a study of shared clonotypes between healthy human individuals. Study details: Each donor contributed plates that comprised three CD4 naive, three CD4 memory, two CD8 naive and one CD8 memory.

Donation came from healthy HIV-negative adults that had no recent acute infections or vaccinations. The assay was immunoSEQ multiplex PCR, and TCRdb's table has in-frame clones only and misses some. The sample has 1,100,000 or so clones, around 78% seen once. V gave up 2 bases and J gave up 6 bases, with 18 bases separating them. Per the germline V gene, CDR1 is SGDLS and CDR2 is YYNGEE. CDR3 length: 15 residues. The chain has TRBV9 and TRBJ2-7, with D perhaps TRBD2 (5 bases). This clonotype was obtained from a young man in good health. Some clones in this sample may be carry-over from other donors' samples. Sample: memory CD4+ T cells from PBMCs. Subset defined: CD45RA-negative fraction. The CDR3 loop is CASSVDLRLPLEQYF. The CDR3 nucleotides are TGTGCCAGCAGCGTGGATCTCCGACTACCCCTCGAGCAGTACTTC.